This T cell receptor (beta chain) was obtained from a study of T cell responses to AZD1222 COVID-19 vaccine. Germline V gene lookup returns CDR1 KGHSH and CDR2 LQKENI. The CDR3 runs to 13 residues. The V and J ends lost 3 bases and 1 base respectively, with 6 bases between them. Only in-frame clones appear in the TCRdb table, and some are missing; sequencing was by immunoSEQ multiplex PCR. The sample has 150,000 or so clones, 90% seen once. The chain links TRBV18 to TRBJ1-1; D unresolved. Material: peripheral blood, obtained on day 0 of AZD1222 vaccination. The clonotype was recovered from an adult in good health. The CDR3 nucleotides read TGTGCCAGCTCACCGATCGGGAACACTGAAGCTTTCTTT. Translating it yields CASSPIGNTEAFF.